This TCR beta chain was documented in a study of cytomegalovirus exposure and HLA in healthy donors. Study details: One earlier analysis, a look at 150 million to 200 million T cells, found some 100 million unique TCR beta sequences. Regarding the study as a whole: An analysis was carried out at a later point. It showed that HLA-associated TCR beta chains were more clonally expanded than equally common non-associated chains. Cytomegalovirus-associated TCR beta chains were listed, numbering roughly 150. Earlier analysis found most TCR beta V segments productive about 87% or about 30% of the time.

Points on this clone: Its cognate antigen is unknown.

PCR amplification relied on 60 Vbeta primers (plus 13 Jbeta primers). The table came from immunoSEQ multiplex PCR; TCRdb's copy has only in-frame clones and leaves some out. The sample has roughly 200,000 clones, 80% seen once. CDR1 MNHEY and CDR2 SMNVEV come from the germline V gene (reference sequence). The CDR3 loop spans 15 amino acids. After removal of 5 bases from V and 4 bases from J, the junction contained 9 bases not matched to a gene. This clonotype was obtained from a boy between 10 and 17 years old in good health and CMV-seronegative. The rearrangement links TRBV27 to TRBJ1-2, with 8 bases identical to TRBD1. The sequencing sample was made of PBMCs. CDR3 sequence reads: CASSPRAGGAYGYTF. The CDR3, as DNA: TGTGCCAGCAGTCCCCGTGCAGGGGGCGCCTATGGCTACACCTTC.